The 5 T cell receptor beta chains presented below share a single source sample, sequenced in a study of radiation and T cells in renal cell carcinoma. The treatment is: treatment-naive control, cytoreductive nephrectomy. Sequenced by immunoSEQ multiplex PCR; TCRdb stores in-frame clones only, minus some. The top ten hold approximately 10% of the sample, which has 15,000 to 20,000 clones, about 50% seen once. Sequencing used tumor tissue, obtained from a patient whose treatment was nephrectomy without radiotherapy. The receptors come from a man in his forties with renal cell carcinoma.

This clone has a handful of counts. The rearrangement links TRBV20-1 to TRBJ2-7; D is ambiguous. The CDR3 totals 11 residues. The V end was cut by 0 bases, the J end by 3 bases, with 3 bases between. Germline-derived CDR1 and CDR2 are DFQATT and SNEGSKA (reference sequence). CDR3 DNA: TGCAGTGCTAGAGAGGACTACGAGCAGTACTTC. It yields the protein CSAREDYEQYF.

The J gene is TRBJ2-7, the V gene TRBV4-3, with D uncertain. V was pared by 1 base and J by 6 bases, with 10 bases between. CDR3 length: 13 amino acids. The germline gives CDR1 LGHNA, CDR2 YSLEER. The CDR3 is CASSQVSGREQYF. CDR3 nucleotide sequence: TGCGCCAGCAGCCAAGTCTCTGGGCGCGAGCAGTACTTC.

The chain recombines TRBV10-3 with TRBJ2-7; 7 nucleotides align to TRBD1. The CDR3 totals 13 residues. Unmatched junction bases numbered 13, after V lost 10 bases and J lost 7 bases. Germline V gene sequence: CDR1 ENHRY, CDR2 SYGVKD. The CDR3 DNA is TGTGCCACCCGACAGGGTCAGTCAGGAGAGCAGTACTTC. Translating it yields CATRQGQSGEQYF.

This clone was found a few times. The V call is TRBV27, the J call TRBJ1-1; possibly TRBD1 for D (6 bases). Germline values: CDR1 MNHEY, CDR2 SMNVEV (reference sequence). CDR3 length equals 13 residues. V lost 7 bases and J lost 7, with 16 bases in between. In nucleotides, the CDR3 is TGTGCCAGCATGGGGGGGCGCGGGATTGAAGCTTTCTTT. Residues: CASMGGRGIEAFF.

The chain recombines TRBV6-1 with TRBJ2-3; D remains unclear. Trimming pared 5 bases from V and 4 bases from J, leaving 16 bases between. Germline assignment: CDR1 MNHNS and CDR2 SASEGT. This CDR3 has 15 residues. CDR3 sequence reads: CASSNRATGPDTQYF. DNA of the CDR3: TGTGCCAGCAGTAACCGGGCCACCGGGCCAGATACGCAGTATTTT.